One T cell receptor (beta chain) is described in this entry. The antigen remains unidentified. The data were obtained in a study of OX40 agonist ivuxolimab in advanced cancers. Study results and caveats: CD8+ T cells were the subset that, on average, had more expanded clones than CD4+.

Some clones are missing from TCRdb's copy, which holds only in-frame ones; the method was immunoSEQ multiplex PCR. This sample has about 80,000 clones, with 85% to 95% found just once. This receptor was identified in an adult with an advanced solid tumor such as melanoma, head and neck, liver or kidney cancer. The sample in question was CD4+ or CD8+ T cells sorted from blood, obtained in a trial of the OX40 agonist ivuxolimab.

For the CDR3, the DNA is TGTGCCAGCAGCCGGGACATTACGGGCAATCAGCCCCAGCATTTT. Protein: CASSRDITGNQPQHF. V usage is TRBV7-2 and J usage is TRBJ1-5; a weak D match, TRBD1 (6 bases). Germline V gene sequence: CDR1 SGHTA, CDR2 FQGNSA. Between the trimmed V and J ends, which lost 5 bases and 2 bases, there was a span of 13 bases. CDR3 length: 15 amino acids.